These 30 T cell receptor beta chains came from one sample sequenced in a study of shared clonotypes between healthy human individuals. Using immunoSEQ multiplex PCR, the repertoire was profiled, and TCRdb retains in-frame clones only, with some absent. The sample has some 200,000 clones, 65% seen once. Sequences were obtained from memory CD4+ T cells sorted from blood. This sample's subset: CD45RA-negative fraction. Receptors were obtained from a man aged 25 to 40 in good health.

The J gene is TRBJ1-2, the V gene TRBV18; D not certain. The CDR3 runs to 14 residues. Germline V gene lookup returns CDR1 KGHSH and CDR2 LQKENI. The V end was cut by 5 bases, the J end by 6 bases, with 16 bases between. CDR3 coding DNA: TGTGCCAGCTCAGAAGGGTCACCGGTTCATGGCTACACCTTC. Protein sequence: CASSEGSPVHGYTF.

The V and J genes are TRBV25-1 and TRBJ2-3; 12 bases align to TRBD2. The CDR3 has 17 amino acids. The J segment lost 1 base and the V segment lost 4 bases, leaving 6 bases of the junction unmatched. Germline V gene lookup returns CDR1 MGHDK and CDR2 SYGVNS. Here the CDR3 reads CASSGPGLAGRTDTQYF. DNA of the CDR3: TGTGCCAGCAGTGGGCCGGGACTAGCGGGCCGCACAGATACGCAGTATTTT.

This rearrangement joins TRBV27 to TRBJ2-3; D ambiguous. Germline V gives CDR1 MNHEY, CDR2 SMNVEV (reference sequence). The CDR3 contains 17 residues. The germline V and J ends were trimmed by 1 base and 0 bases, with 14 bases remaining between them. DNA of the CDR3: TGTGCCAGCAGTTTATTCGCGGAAAGAACTAGCACAGATACGCAGTATTTT. It translates to CASSLFAERTSTDTQYF.

This clone is judged medium-sized. The same CDR3 can be traced to other DNA sequences in this sample. The V call is TRBV7-2, the J call TRBJ2-1; TRBD2 aligns across 9 bases. This CDR3 is 13 amino acids long. CDR1 and CDR2 from the germline V gene are SGHTA and FQGNSA. Trimming took 3 bases from V and 9 from J; bases not matched to a gene: 3. The CDR3 DNA follows: TGTGCCAGCAGCTTGGCGGGAGGGACTGAGCAGTTCTTC. Translation: CASSLAGGTEQFF.

The V call is TRBV19, the J call TRBJ2-7, with D unclear. Germline lookup yields CDR1 LNHDA and CDR2 SQIVND (reference sequence). The CDR3 is 12 residues long. V lost 6 bases to trimming and J lost 7 bases, with 13 bases between them. The CDR3 reads CASSSWEGEQYF. The CDR3 DNA follows: TGTGCCAGTAGCAGCTGGGAAGGGGAGCAGTACTTC.

This sequence joins TRBV28 and TRBJ1-2; D perhaps matches TRBD1 (5 bases). The V gene's germline CDR1 is MDHEN and CDR2 SYDVKM. The CDR3 has 12 amino acids. V dropped 2 bases and J dropped 8 bases, with 9 bases sitting between them. The CDR3 DNA reads TGTGCCAGCAGTTTAAGGGGAGGGGGCTACACCTTC. Translating it yields CASSLRGGGYTF.

This clone came up many times. CDR3 sequence (DNA): TGCGCCAGCAGCCAAGAAATATTTAGCGGGAGAGAGGTGCAGTACTTC. It encodes CASSQEIFSGREVQYF. This sequence joins TRBV4-1 and TRBJ2-7; 9 nucleotides match TRBD2. V lost 0 bases, J lost 9 bases, and 12 bases stayed unmatched. The CDR3 runs 16 residues. Germline V gives CDR1 MGHRA, CDR2 YSYEKL.

V usage is TRBV18 and J usage is TRBJ2-7, with D possibly TRBD2 on 6 matching bases. The CDR3 extends over 16 amino acids. Germline V gene data show CDR1 as KGHSH and CDR2 as LQKENI. V gave up 2 bases and J gave up 7 bases, with 21 bases separating them. Here the CDR3 DNA reads TGTGCCAGCTCACCATTAGCGGATTCCTCCCTGGAAGAGCAGTACTTC. Translating it yields CASSPLADSSLEEQYF.

This chain links TRBV28 with TRBJ2-7; D unresolved. The CDR3 covers 16 residues. V was pared by 6 bases and J by 1 base, with 19 bases between. Germline CDR1 reads MDHEN; CDR2 reads SYDVKM. The CDR3 nucleotides are TGTGCCAGCAGACCATCCTCTGGCGGCTTTTCCTACGAGCAGTACTTC. It translates to CASRPSSGGFSYEQYF. The entire variable domain, with the rest obtained from reference TRBV28 and TRBJ2-7, is as follows: DVKVTQSSRYLVKRTGEKVFLECVQDMDHENMFWYRQDPGLGLRLIYFSYDVKMKEKGDIPEGYSVSREKKERFSLILESASTNQTSMYLCASRPSSGGFSYEQYFGPGTRLTVT.

This clone was observed a few times. The V gene is TRBV10-2, the J gene TRBJ2-2; D gene unclear. Germline V gives CDR1 WSHSY, CDR2 SAAADI. This CDR3 has 14 amino acids. The V end was cut by 2 bases, the J end by 6 bases, with 10 bases between. For the CDR3, the DNA is TGCGCCAGCAGTGAGGGGCTAGTATCCGGGGAGCTGTTTTTT. Translation gives CASSEGLVSGELFF.

The chain combines TRBV6-5 with TRBJ2-1, with 13 positions matching TRBD2. The length of the CDR3 is 13 residues. Looked up from germline, CDR1 is MNHEY and CDR2 is SVGAGI. V shed 4 bases, J shed 12 bases, and the junction held 3 bases outside the gene matches. The CDR3 sequence: CASSLGTSGTQFF. The CDR3 DNA reads TGTGCCAGCAGTTTGGGGACTAGCGGGACGCAGTTCTTC.

CDR3 DNA sequence: TGTGCCAGCAGTTTAAGGGCGCCTCGGGACTATGGCTACACCTTC. Protein sequence: CASSLRAPRDYGYTF. V and J are TRBV28 and TRBJ1-2; D gene ambiguous. CDR1 and CDR2 from the germline V gene are MDHEN and SYDVKM. The CDR3 runs 15 residues. Trimming removed 2 bases at V and 3 bases at J, with 13 bases between.

This clone came up once. DNA of the CDR3: TGTGCCAGCAGTGGAAGAGGGGGACGGGCTTTCTTT. Translating it yields CASSGRGGRAFF. The chain carries TRBV27 and TRBJ1-1; weak D call: TRBD1 (6 bases). The V gene's germline CDR1 is MNHEY and CDR2 SMNVEV (reference sequence). The ends were cut back, 5 bases at V and 11 bases at J, with 15 bases in the middle. CDR3 length equals 12 residues.

The J gene is TRBJ2-5, the V gene TRBV28, with 10 bases fitting TRBD2. V shed 8 bases and J 4 bases; nucleotides not matched to a gene: 7. The CDR3 covers 14 residues. The germline V gene has CDR1 MDHEN and CDR2 SYDVKM. CDR3 DNA: TGTGCCAGCGGCCGAGCGGGAGGGGGAGAGACCCAGTACTTC. Protein product: CASGRAGGGETQYF.

J is TRBJ2-1 and V is TRBV7-6; 10 nucleotides line up with TRBD2. Unmatched junction bases numbered 5, after V lost 5 bases and J lost 7 bases. Germline V gene sequence: CDR1 SGHVS, CDR2 FNYEAQ. The CDR3 loop spans 14 amino acids. CDR3 sequence: CASSATSGRNEQFF. The CDR3 nucleotides are TGTGCCAGCAGCGCGACTAGCGGGCGGAATGAGCAGTTCTTC.

The chain is built from TRBV5-6 and TRBJ2-2, with D hard to call. The germline gives CDR1 SGHDT, CDR2 YYEEEE. V gave up 2 bases and J gave up 3 bases, with 14 bases separating them. The CDR3 loop spans 16 amino acids. The CDR3 reads CASSFLPLPDTGELFF. The DNA of the CDR3 is TGTGCCAGCAGCTTTCTCCCCCTCCCCGACACCGGGGAGCTGTTTTTT.

The sample holds a few counts of this clone. This chain links TRBV5-4 with TRBJ2-7; D is unclear. The CDR3 runs to 15 residues. Germline-derived CDR1 and CDR2 are SGHNT and YYREEE (reference sequence). V lost 0 bases and J lost 3, with 13 bases in between. The CDR3 sequence: CASSLVGSGHYEQYF. CDR3 bases: TGTGCCAGCAGCTTGGTTGGTTCGGGCCACTACGAGCAGTACTTC.

The chain has TRBV10-2 and TRBJ2-7; D uncertain. The CDR3 consists of 11 residues. The germline V gene encodes CDR1 WSHSY and CDR2 SAAADI. Trimming removed 4 bases at V and 9 bases at J, with 10 bases between. The CDR3 reads CASSVATTQYF. The CDR3 region has the DNA TGCGCCAGCAGTGTAGCTACGACGCAGTACTTC.

The gene calls are TRBV30 and TRBJ1-4, with TRBD1 matching 7 bases. J gave up 14 bases and V 0 bases, and 6 bases lay outside the gene matches. The CDR3 runs 12 residues. Looked up from germline, CDR1 is GTSNPN and CDR2 is SVGIG (reference sequence). The DNA for the CDR3 is TGTGCCTGGAGTGTAAGGGGGACAGCCCTGTTTTTT. Translating gives CAWSVRGTALFF.

This chain links TRBV6-6 with TRBJ1-4; 8 nucleotides agree with TRBD1. CDR1 is MNHNY and CDR2 is SVGAGI in the germline V gene (reference sequence). J gave up 1 base and V 4 bases, and 2 bases lay outside the gene matches. The CDR3 is 15 residues long. CDR3 nucleotides: TGTGCCAGCAGTTTGGGGACAGGAACTAATGAAAAACTGTTTTTT. It encodes CASSLGTGTNEKLFF.

The J gene is TRBJ2-3, the V gene TRBV29-1, with a weak D call TRBD2 (5 bases). The germline CDR1 and CDR2 sequences are SQVTM and ANQGSEA. This CDR3 is 12 amino acids long. V lost 6 bases to trimming and J lost 4 bases, with 11 bases between them. The CDR3 reads CSVSTRSDTQYF. The CDR3 DNA reads TGCAGCGTCTCAACTAGATCAGATACGCAGTATTTT.

The chain joins TRBV19 to TRBJ1-5, with 10 bases lining up with TRBD1. This CDR3 has 16 amino acids. Germline CDR1 is LNHDA and CDR2 is SQIVND (reference sequence). The J segment lost 6 bases and the V segment lost 4 bases, leaving 9 bases of the junction unmatched. The CDR3 region has the DNA TGTGCCAGTAGTACAAGACAGGGGGCGGTTGGTCAGCCCCAGCATTTT. Encoded protein: CASSTRQGAVGQPQHF.

The rearrangement links TRBV2 to TRBJ2-7; 10 bases line up with TRBD2. The ends lost 9 bases at V and 2 bases at J; junction bases unmatched: 4. Looked up from germline, CDR1 is SNHLY and CDR2 is FYNNEI. The CDR3 is 13 amino acids. CDR3 sequence: CASWTSGAYEQYF. CDR3 in DNA: TGTGCCAGTTGGACTAGCGGCGCCTACGAGCAGTACTTC.

This clone was seen a handful of times. The rearrangement uses TRBV6-6 and TRBJ1-1; 7 nucleotides line up with TRBD1. The germline V gene has CDR1 MNHNY and CDR2 SVGAGI (reference sequence). After removal of 6 bases from V and 4 bases from J, the junction contained 5 bases not matched to a gene. This CDR3 is built from 13 residues. This chain's CDR3 is CASRPTGITEAFF. CDR3 DNA: TGTGCCAGCAGGCCGACAGGGATCACTGAAGCTTTCTTT.

The chain recombines TRBV27 with TRBJ2-7; perhaps TRBD2 as D (6 bases). Trimming pared 6 bases from V and 3 bases from J, leaving 18 bases between. The CDR3 length is 15 residues. Germline V gene sequence: CDR1 MNHEY, CDR2 SMNVEV (reference sequence). The CDR3 region is CASRPIPGRGYEQYF. CDR3 bases: TGTGCCAGCAGACCTATACCCGGGCGGGGCTACGAGCAGTACTTC.

The J gene is TRBJ1-2, the V gene TRBV5-6; D is ambiguous. In germline, CDR1 is SGHDT, CDR2 YYEEEE. The CDR3 loop spans 15 amino acids. V was clipped by 0 bases and J by 6 bases, with 15 bases between them. CDR3 sequence reads: CASSLGHRGSDGYTF. CDR3 nucleotide sequence: TGTGCCAGCAGCTTGGGTCACCGGGGATCGGATGGCTACACCTTC.

The V call is TRBV6-1, the J call TRBJ1-4, with TRBD1 matching 8 bases. V lost 4 bases, J lost 6 bases, and 4 bases stayed unmatched. This CDR3 has 14 amino acids. CDR1 and CDR2 from the germline V gene are MNHNS and SASEGT. CDR3 DNA sequence: TGTGCCAGCAGTGGACAGGGGTTATATGAAAAACTGTTTTTT. Encoded protein: CASSGQGLYEKLFF.

V and J are TRBV2 and TRBJ2-1; possible D gene TRBD1, 6 bases. This CDR3 is built from 15 residues. Trimming removed 2 bases from V and 7 bases from J, with 15 bases in between. The germline V gene encodes CDR1 SNHLY and CDR2 FYNNEI. The CDR3, as DNA: TGTGCCAGCAGTGAACGAAGGTCAGGGGCTAATGAGCAGTTCTTC. Residues: CASSERRSGANEQFF.

This sequence joins TRBV28 and TRBJ2-7; the match to TRBD2 covers 11 bases. Germline V CDR1 and CDR2: MDHEN, SYDVKM. The CDR3 contains 16 residues. The V and J ends lost 5 bases and 10 bases, in that order; junction bases with no gene match: 16. CDR3 sequence: CASSELAGVKERVQYF. DNA of the CDR3: TGTGCCAGCAGTGAACTAGCGGGAGTCAAAGAACGAGTACAGTACTTC.

The gene calls are TRBV7-6 and TRBJ2-1, with D uncertain. The CDR3 has 12 amino acids. CDR1 and CDR2 (germline): SGHVS, FNYEAQ. The germline V and J ends were trimmed by 8 bases and 3 bases, with 8 bases remaining between them. CDR3 DNA sequence: TGTGCCAGCTCACGCTTCTACAATGAGCAGTTCTTC. Its protein product is CASSRFYNEQFF. The whole variable domain, remainder taken from reference TRBV7-6 and TRBJ2-1, is GAGVSQSPRYKVTKRGQDVALRCDPISGHVSLYWYRQALGQGPEFLTYFNYEAQQDKSGLPNDRFSAERPEGSISTLTIQRTEQRDSAMYRCASSRFYNEQFFGPGTRLTVL.